The rows below give T cell receptor beta chains drawn from one sample of a study of T cell changes during pregnancy in multiple sclerosis. Assay: immunoSEQ multiplex PCR; the TCRdb copy retains only in-frame clones and omits some. The sample shows some 74,000 clones, roughly 90% of them seen only once. The sample here was peripheral blood, taken after pregnancy. The receptors shown here come from a female donor in good health, enrolled as a control in a pregnancy study. The conserved cysteine and the conserved F or W are not part of the CDR3 here.

J gene | V gene | CDR3 protein
TRBJ2-7 | TRBV5-4 | ASRMIAGGEQY
TRBJ2-6 | TRBV19 | ASSNAGQISGANVLT
TRBJ2-7 | TRBV15 | ATSRDRGGTRY
TRBJ2-1 | TRBV4-2 | ASSQEGPSGHNEQF
TRBJ1-5 | TRBV19 | ASSILYSNQPQH
TRBJ1-5 | TRBV29-1 | SVDTGGGQPQH
TRBJ1-6 | TRBV7-8 | ASTRPGTDSYNSPLH
TRBJ2-7 | TRBV27 | ASSRGQASFYEQY
TRBJ1-5 | TRBV15 | ATSRVPGEDQPQH
TRBJ2-2 | TRBV13 | ASSLGDRDRTGELF
TRBJ1-1 | TRBV7-3 | ASSFSQGATEAF
TRBJ1-4 | TRBV10-3 | AISVDSNEKLF
TRBJ2-5 | TRBV7-2 | ASSFNSGTETQY
TRBJ1-2 | TRBV28 | ASSLTENYGYT
TRBJ2-5 | TRBV29-1 | SVERTGRETQY
TRBJ2-1 | TRBV9 | ASSVFPSDNEQF
TRBJ2-7 | TRBV5-4 | ASSLEVGSGYEQY
TRBJ2-1 | TRBV5-4 | ASSGGTSGRLDEQF
TRBJ2-6 | TRBV27 | ASTQWRLGGSSGANVLT
TRBJ2-1 | TRBV10-3 | AISGPGTGGGYNEQF
TRBJ1-4 | TRBV14 | ASSPRLREKLF
TRBJ1-2 | TRBV28 | ASSAGGSPGEDYGYT
TRBJ2-1 | TRBV7-9 | ASSQGLADRNEQF
TRBJ1-1 | TRBV4-1 | ASSRDSKAF
TRBJ2-2 | TRBV6-5 | ASTRTGIRAGELF
TRBJ1-6 | TRBV4-2 | ASSQDLGQGSSPLH
TRBJ2-6 | TRBV6-4 | ASSQGTGSGANVLT
TRBJ2-1 | TRBV4-3 | ASSQKGQGPYNEQF